The present T cell receptor beta chain was sequenced within a study of blood T cell repertoires in COVID-19. V shed 5 bases, J shed 5 bases, and the junction held 9 bases outside the gene matches. Germline lookup yields CDR1 SGHVS and CDR2 FQNEAQ. The CDR3 loop spans 17 amino acids. This clone was counted a single time. Clones were sequenced by immunoSEQ multiplex PCR, and TCRdb holds only the in-frame ones, with some missing. The repertoire consists of roughly 34,000 clones, with roughly nine tenths occurring once and the leading ten covering roughly 9.5%. The TCR comes from a human donor with active COVID-19. The donor label of this sample is uncertain. The J gene is TRBJ2-3, the V gene TRBV7-8; TRBD2 agrees at 14 bases. Sequencing was done on a sample of peripheral blood. The CDR3 bases are TGTGCCAGCAGCCTGCCGACTAGCGGGGGGGCGGGAGATACGCAGTATTTT. The encoded protein is CASSLPTSGGAGDTQYF.